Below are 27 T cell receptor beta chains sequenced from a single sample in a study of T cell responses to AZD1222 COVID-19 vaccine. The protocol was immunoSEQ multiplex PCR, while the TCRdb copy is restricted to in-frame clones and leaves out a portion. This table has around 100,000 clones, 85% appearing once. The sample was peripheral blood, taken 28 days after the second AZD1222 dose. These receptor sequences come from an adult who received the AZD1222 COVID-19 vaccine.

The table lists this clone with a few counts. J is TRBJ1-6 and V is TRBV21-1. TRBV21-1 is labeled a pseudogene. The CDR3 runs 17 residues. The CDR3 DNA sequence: TGTGCCAGCAGCAAAGGTAGGGGATGCAGGGAGGATTCACCCCTCCACTTT. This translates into CASSKGRGCREDSPLHF.

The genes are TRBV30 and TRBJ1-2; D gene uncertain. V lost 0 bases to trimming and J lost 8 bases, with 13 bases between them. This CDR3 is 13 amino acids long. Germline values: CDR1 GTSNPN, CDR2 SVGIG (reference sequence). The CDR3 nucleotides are TGTGCCTGGAGTGTACTTACACGGCTAGGCTACACCTTC. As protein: CAWSVLTRLGYTF.

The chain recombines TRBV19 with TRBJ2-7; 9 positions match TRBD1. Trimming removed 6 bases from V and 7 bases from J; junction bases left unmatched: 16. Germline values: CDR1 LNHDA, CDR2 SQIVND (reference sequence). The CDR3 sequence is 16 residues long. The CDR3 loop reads CASRRASGQGVEEQYF. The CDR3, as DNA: TGTGCCAGTAGGAGAGCCTCGGGACAGGGAGTCGAAGAGCAGTACTTC.

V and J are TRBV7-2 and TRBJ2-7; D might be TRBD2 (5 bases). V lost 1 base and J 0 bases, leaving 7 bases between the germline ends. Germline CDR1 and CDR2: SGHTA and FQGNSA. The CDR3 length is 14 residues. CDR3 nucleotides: TGTGCCAGCAGCTTAGGCGGGCGCTCCTACGAGCAGTACTTC. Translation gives CASSLGGRSYEQYF.

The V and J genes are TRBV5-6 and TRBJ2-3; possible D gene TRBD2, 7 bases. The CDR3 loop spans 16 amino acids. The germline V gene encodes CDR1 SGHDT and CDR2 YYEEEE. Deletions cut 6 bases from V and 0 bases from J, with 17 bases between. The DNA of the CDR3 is TGTGCCAGCATGGGGCGGGGGACACCTAGCACAGATACGCAGTATTTT. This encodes CASMGRGTPSTDTQYF.

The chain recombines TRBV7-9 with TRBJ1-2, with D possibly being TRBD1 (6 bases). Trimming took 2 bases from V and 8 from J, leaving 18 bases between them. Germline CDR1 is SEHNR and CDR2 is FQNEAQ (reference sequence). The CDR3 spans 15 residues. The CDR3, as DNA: TGTGCCAGCAGCTTATCGGGCAGGGGTCAATCCGGCTACACCTTC. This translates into CASSLSGRGQSGYTF.

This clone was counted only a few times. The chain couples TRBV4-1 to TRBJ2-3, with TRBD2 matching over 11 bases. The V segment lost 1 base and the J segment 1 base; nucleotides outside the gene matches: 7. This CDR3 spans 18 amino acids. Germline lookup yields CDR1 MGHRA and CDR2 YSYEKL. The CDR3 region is CASSQGGKLAGGTDTQYF. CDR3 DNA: TGCGCCAGCAGCCAAGGCGGGAAACTAGCGGGGGGCACAGATACGCAGTATTTT.

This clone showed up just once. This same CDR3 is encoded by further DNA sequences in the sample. The CDR3 sequence is CSVVKGYEQYF. As DNA, the CDR3 is TGCAGCGTTGTGAAGGGGTATGAGCAGTACTTC. The chain employs TRBV29-1 and TRBJ2-7; D may be TRBD1 (5 bases). Germline CDR1 SQVTM, CDR2 ANQGSEA. The V gene lost 4 bases and the J gene lost 7 bases, with 11 bases spanning the gap. The CDR3 loop spans 11 amino acids.

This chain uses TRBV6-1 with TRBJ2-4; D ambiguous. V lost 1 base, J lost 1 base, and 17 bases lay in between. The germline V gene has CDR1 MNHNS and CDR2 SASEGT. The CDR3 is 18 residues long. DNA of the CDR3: TGTGCCAGCAGTGAAGGTGGCAGCGTATTTGGTGCCAAAAACATTCAGTACTTC. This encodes CASSEGGSVFGAKNIQYF.

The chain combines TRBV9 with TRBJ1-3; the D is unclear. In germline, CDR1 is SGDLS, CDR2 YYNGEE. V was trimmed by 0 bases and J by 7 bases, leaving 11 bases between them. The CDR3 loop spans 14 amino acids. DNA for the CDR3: TGTGCCAGCAGCGTAGGAGGAACGGGTAACACCATATATTTT. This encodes CASSVGGTGNTIYF.

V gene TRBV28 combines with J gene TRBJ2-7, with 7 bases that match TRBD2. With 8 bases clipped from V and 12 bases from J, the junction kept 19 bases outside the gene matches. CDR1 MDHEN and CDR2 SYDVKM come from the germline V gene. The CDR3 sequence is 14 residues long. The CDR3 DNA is TGTGCCAGCTGCGATCCGGGACTACCCGGTCGTTGGTACTTC. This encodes CASCDPGLPGRWYF.

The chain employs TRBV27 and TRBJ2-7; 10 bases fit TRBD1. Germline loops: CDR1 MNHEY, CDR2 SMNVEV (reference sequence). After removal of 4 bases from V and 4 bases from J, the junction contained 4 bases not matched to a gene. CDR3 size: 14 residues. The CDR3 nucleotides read TGTGCCAGCAGTTATGGGACAGGGGCTTACGAGCAGTACTTC. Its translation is CASSYGTGAYEQYF.

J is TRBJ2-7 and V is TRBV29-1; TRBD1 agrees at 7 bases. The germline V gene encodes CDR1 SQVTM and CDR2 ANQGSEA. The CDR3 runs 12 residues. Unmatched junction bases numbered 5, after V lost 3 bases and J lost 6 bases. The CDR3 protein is CSVDRGGSEQYF. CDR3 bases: TGCAGCGTTGATAGAGGGGGCTCCGAGCAGTACTTC.

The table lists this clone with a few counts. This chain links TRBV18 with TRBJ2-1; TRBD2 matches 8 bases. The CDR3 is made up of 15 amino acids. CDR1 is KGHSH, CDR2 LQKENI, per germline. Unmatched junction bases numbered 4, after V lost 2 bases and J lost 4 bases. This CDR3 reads CASSPVQRGYNEQFF. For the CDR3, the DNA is TGTGCCAGCTCACCAGTCCAGCGGGGGTACAATGAGCAGTTCTTC. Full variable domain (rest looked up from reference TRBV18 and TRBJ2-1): NAGVMQNPRHLVRRRGQEARLRCSPMKGHSHVYWYRQLPEEGLKFMVYLQKENIIDESGMPKERFSAEFPKEGPSILRIQQVVRGDSAAYFCASSPVQRGYNEQFFGPGTRLTVL.

CDR3 residues: CATSDFSGGYTF. CDR3 DNA sequence: TGTGCCACCAGTGATTTCAGCGGTGGCTACACCTTC. V is TRBV24-1 and J is TRBJ1-2, with unresolved D. CDR3 length: 12 amino acids. V was trimmed by 1 base and J by 7 bases, leaving 6 bases between them. Germline V lookup: CDR1 KGHDR, CDR2 SFDVKD.

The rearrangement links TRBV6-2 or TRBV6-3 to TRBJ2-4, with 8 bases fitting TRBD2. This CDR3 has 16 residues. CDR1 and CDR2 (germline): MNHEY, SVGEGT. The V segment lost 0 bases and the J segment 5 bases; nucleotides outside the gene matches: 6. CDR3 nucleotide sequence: TGTGCCAGCAGTTACTCCCGTCGGGGGGGGGAAAACATTCAGTACTTC. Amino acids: CASSYSRRGGENIQYF.

CDR3 amino acids: CASSLGHPGGIYGYTF. The DNA of the CDR3 is TGTGCCAGCAGTTTAGGCCACCCGGGGGGCATCTATGGCTACACCTTC. V gene TRBV27 combines with J gene TRBJ1-2; D perhaps matches TRBD1 (6 bases). CDR1 and CDR2 (germline): MNHEY, SMNVEV (reference sequence). CDR3 length: 16 amino acids. V was shortened by 2 bases and J by 4 bases, with 17 bases between the two germline ends.

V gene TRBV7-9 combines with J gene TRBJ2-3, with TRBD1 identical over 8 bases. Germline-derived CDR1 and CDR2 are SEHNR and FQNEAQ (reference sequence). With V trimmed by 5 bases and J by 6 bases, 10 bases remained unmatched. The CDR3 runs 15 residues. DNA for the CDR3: TGTGCCAGCAGCGCCCGGACAGGGAGTTTTGATACGCAGTATTTT. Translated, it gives CASSARTGSFDTQYF. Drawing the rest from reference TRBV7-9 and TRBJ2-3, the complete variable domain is DTGVSQNPRHKITKRGQNVTFRCDPISEHNRLYWYRQTLGQGPEFLTYFQNEAQLEKSRLLSDRFSAERPKGSFSTLEIQRTEQGDSAMYLCASSARTGSFDTQYFGPGTRLTVL.

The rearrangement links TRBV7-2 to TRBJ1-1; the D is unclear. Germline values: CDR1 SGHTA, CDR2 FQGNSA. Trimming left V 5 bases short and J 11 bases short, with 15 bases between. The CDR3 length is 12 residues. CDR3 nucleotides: TGTGCCAGCAGCCACGCACCCGGGAGGGCTTTCTTT. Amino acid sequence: CASSHAPGRAFF.

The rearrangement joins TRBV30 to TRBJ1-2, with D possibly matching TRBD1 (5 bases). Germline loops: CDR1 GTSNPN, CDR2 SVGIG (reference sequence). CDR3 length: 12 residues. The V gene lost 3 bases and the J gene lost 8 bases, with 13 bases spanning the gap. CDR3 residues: CAWRWGRDGYTF. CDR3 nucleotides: TGTGCCTGGAGGTGGGGGAGGGACGGCTACACCTTC.

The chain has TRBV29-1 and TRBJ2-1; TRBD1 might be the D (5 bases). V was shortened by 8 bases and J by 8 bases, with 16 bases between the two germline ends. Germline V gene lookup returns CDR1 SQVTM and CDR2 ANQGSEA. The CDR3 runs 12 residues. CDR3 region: CSSRRAEDEQFF. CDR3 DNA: TGCAGCTCTCGCAGGGCTGAAGATGAGCAGTTCTTC.

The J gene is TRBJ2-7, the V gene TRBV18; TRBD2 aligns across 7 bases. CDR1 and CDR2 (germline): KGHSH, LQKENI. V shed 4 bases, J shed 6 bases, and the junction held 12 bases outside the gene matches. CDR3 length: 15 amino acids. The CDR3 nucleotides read TGTGCCAGCTCACGGGAGGGATACGGGGTGACCGAGCAGTACTTC. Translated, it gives CASSREGYGVTEQYF.

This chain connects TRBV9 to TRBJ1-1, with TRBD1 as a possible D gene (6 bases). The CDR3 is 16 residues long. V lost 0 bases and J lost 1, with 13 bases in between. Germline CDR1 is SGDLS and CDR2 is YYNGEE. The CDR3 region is CASSVAGGRRNTEAFF. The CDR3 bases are TGTGCCAGCAGCGTAGCCGGGGGCCGACGGAACACTGAAGCTTTCTTT.

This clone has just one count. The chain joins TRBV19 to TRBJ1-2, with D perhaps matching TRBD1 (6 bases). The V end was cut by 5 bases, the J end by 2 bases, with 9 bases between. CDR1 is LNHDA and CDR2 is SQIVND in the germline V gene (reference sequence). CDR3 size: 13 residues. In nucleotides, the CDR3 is TGTGCCAGTAGTTATGGGGGCAACTATGGCTACACCTTC. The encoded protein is CASSYGGNYGYTF.

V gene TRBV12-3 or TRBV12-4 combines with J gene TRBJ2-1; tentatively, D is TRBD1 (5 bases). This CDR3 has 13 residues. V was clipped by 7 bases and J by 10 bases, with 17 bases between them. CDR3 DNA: TGTGCCAGCACCGACGGACAACCCGCCGAGCAGTTCTTC. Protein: CASTDGQPAEQFF.

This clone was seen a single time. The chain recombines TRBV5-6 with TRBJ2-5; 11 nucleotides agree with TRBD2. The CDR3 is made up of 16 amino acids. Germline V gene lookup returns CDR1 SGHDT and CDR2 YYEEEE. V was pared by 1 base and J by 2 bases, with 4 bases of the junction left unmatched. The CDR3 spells CASSLTSGGVQETQYF. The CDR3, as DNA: TGTGCCAGCAGCTTGACTAGCGGGGGCGTGCAAGAGACCCAGTACTTC.

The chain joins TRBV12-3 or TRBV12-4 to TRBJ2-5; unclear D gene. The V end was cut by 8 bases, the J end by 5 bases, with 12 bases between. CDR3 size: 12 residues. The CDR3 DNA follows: TGTGCCAGCCGCAGGTTGTCGGAGACCCAGTACTTC. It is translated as CASRRLSETQYF.